One and the same sample provided the 28 T cell receptor beta chains below, sequenced in a study of blood T cell repertoires in COVID-19. The table came from immunoSEQ multiplex PCR; TCRdb's copy has only in-frame clones and leaves some out. The sample records approximately 70,000 clones, more than 75% being singletons. Sequenced: peripheral blood. The origin of the receptors is a human donor in a cohort sampled during active COVID-19.

This chain joins TRBV3-1 (or the pseudogene TRBV3-2) and TRBJ2-2; 9 positions agree with TRBD1. J lost 1 base, V lost 3 bases, and 0 bases had no gene match. The germline gives CDR1 LGHDT, CDR2 YNNKEL (reference sequence). This CDR3 region has 15 residues. Written as DNA, the CDR3 is TGTGCCAGCAGCCAGACAGGGGGGAACACCGGGGAGCTGTTTTTT. Protein product: CASSQTGGNTGELFF.

The chain has TRBV11-2 and TRBJ1-3, with no clear D. Germline CDR1 reads SGHAT; CDR2 reads FQNNGV. The CDR3 sequence is 15 residues long. Deletions cut 1 base from V and 1 base from J, with 8 bases between. CDR3 nucleotide sequence: TGTGCCAGCAGCTTAGGGGAGGGATCTGGAAACACCATATATTTT. This sequence encodes CASSLGEGSGNTIYF. The full variable domain, with the rest looked up from reference TRBV11-2 and TRBJ1-3, is EAGVAQSPRYKIIEKRQSVAFWCNPISGHATLYWYQQILGQGPKLLIQFQNNGVVDDSQLPKDRFSAERLKGVDSTLKIQPAKLEDSAVYLCASSLGEGSGNTIYFGEGSWLTVV.

The CDR3 region is CASSGSGTDETQYF. Here the CDR3 DNA reads TGTGCCAGCAGCGGATCCGGGACAGACGAGACCCAGTACTTC. The rearrangement uses TRBV5-6 and TRBJ2-5; 7 bases align to TRBD1. Losses at the gene ends were 4 bases for V and 5 bases for J; bases not matched to a gene: 8. Germline V gene data show CDR1 as SGHDT and CDR2 as YYEEEE. The CDR3 length is 14 residues.

CDR3 bases: TGTGCCAGCAGTTCCCTAGCGGGGCCTCGAGAGACCCAGTACTTC. As protein: CASSSLAGPRETQYF. The chain joins TRBV5-6 to TRBJ2-5; TRBD2 matches 9 bases. Germline V CDR1 and CDR2: SGHDT, YYEEEE. V trimming: 5 bases; J trimming: 4 bases; junction bases outside the gene matches: 9. The CDR3 sequence is 15 residues long.

The V and J genes are TRBV18 and TRBJ1-6; 8 bases map to TRBD1. Germline loops: CDR1 KGHSH, CDR2 LQKENI. The CDR3 covers 16 residues. The trim removed 9 bases at V and 0 bases at J, leaving 7 bases unmatched. This chain's CDR3 is CAREDRGSSYNSPLHF. CDR3 sequence (DNA): TGTGCCAGAGAAGACAGGGGTAGCTCCTATAATTCACCCCTCCACTTT.

The V and J genes are TRBV30 and TRBJ1-4, with TRBD1 as a possible D gene (6 bases). This CDR3 is 14 amino acids long. CDR1 is GTSNPN and CDR2 is SVGIG in the germline V gene (reference sequence). Between the trimmed V and J ends, which lost 3 bases and 7 bases, there was a span of 15 bases. The DNA of the CDR3 is TGTGCCTGGAGCGAATATCCCAGGGGTGAAAAACTGTTTTTT. This encodes CAWSEYPRGEKLFF.

This clone was observed once. The chain has TRBV2 and TRBJ2-7, with D possibly matching TRBD2 (6 bases). The germline gives CDR1 SNHLY, CDR2 FYNNEI. The CDR3 loop spans 13 amino acids. Between the trimmed V and J ends, which lost 8 bases and 1 base, there was a span of 12 bases. The DNA of the CDR3 is TGTGCCAGCGAGCTAGCGAATTCCTACGAGCAGTACTTC. Translated: CASELANSYEQYF.

The chain combines TRBV5-6 with TRBJ1-4; TRBD1 is a possible D gene (6 bases). The CDR3 is 16 residues long. The germline CDR1 and CDR2 sequences are SGHDT and YYEEEE. V shed 4 bases and J shed 7 bases, with 20 bases lying between them. CDR3 bases: TGTGCCAGCAGCCTCAAATTCGGCAGGGGCACTGAAAAACTGTTTTTT. Protein sequence: CASSLKFGRGTEKLFF. Full variable domain (outside the CDR3, taken from reference TRBV5-6 and TRBJ1-4): DAGVTQSPTHLIKTRGQQVTLRCSPKSGHDTVSWYQQALGQGPQFIFQYYEEEERQRGNFPDRFSGHQFPNYSSELNVNALLLGDSALYLCASSLKFGRGTEKLFFGSGTQLSVL.

The chain couples TRBV7-9 to TRBJ1-2; D not certain. Trimming removed 1 base from V and 1 base from J, with 10 bases in between. CDR1 is SEHNR, CDR2 FQNEAQ, per germline (reference sequence). The CDR3 extends over 15 amino acids. CDR3 coding DNA: TGTGCCAGCAGCTTAGAATTAGGGAGTAACTATGGCTACACCTTC. Its protein product is CASSLELGSNYGYTF. Combining the CDR3 with reference TRBV7-9 and TRBJ1-2 gives the whole variable domain DTGVSQNPRHKITKRGQNVTFRCDPISEHNRLYWYRQTLGQGPEFLTYFQNEAQLEKSRLLSDRFSAERPKGSFSTLEIQRTEQGDSAMYLCASSLELGSNYGYTFGSGTRLTVV.

V usage is TRBV7-3 and J usage is TRBJ2-3; 13 bases line up with TRBD2. Trimming took 2 bases from V and 6 from J; bases not matched to a gene: 14. In germline, CDR1 is SGHTA, CDR2 FQGTGA. This CDR3 region has 19 residues. The CDR3: CASSLGTSGTYGARDTQYF. CDR3 nucleotide sequence: TGTGCCAGCAGCTTAGGGACTAGCGGGACATATGGGGCCAGGGATACGCAGTATTTT.

V is TRBV10-3 and J is TRBJ2-3, with 7 bases that match TRBD1. V lost 3 bases and J lost 2; bases outside the gene matches: 5. The CDR3 extends over 15 amino acids. CDR1 is ENHRY, CDR2 SYGVKD, per germline. DNA of the CDR3: TGTGCCATCAGTGACCTGACAGGGCACACAGATACGCAGTATTTT. This gives the protein CAISDLTGHTDTQYF.

The CDR3 region is CATSRGGQGSYEQYF. The CDR3 DNA sequence: TGTGCCACCAGCAGAGGGGGCCAGGGGTCCTACGAGCAGTACTTC. This rearrangement joins TRBV15 to TRBJ2-7, with D possibly being TRBD1 (6 bases). Trimming took off 1 base at V and 1 base at J, with 11 bases between the two ends. CDR1 is LNHNV, CDR2 YYDKDF, per germline (reference sequence). CDR3 length: 15 residues. Supplemented by reference TRBV15 and TRBJ2-7, the full variable domain reads DAMVIQNPRYQVTQFGKPVTLSCSQTLNHNVMYWYQQKSSQAPKLLFHYYDKDFNNEADTPDNFQSRRPNTSFCFLDIRSPGLGDTAMYLCATSRGGQGSYEQYFGPGTRLTVT.

CDR3 protein: CASSLDRGSYEQYF. CDR3 DNA sequence: TGTGCCAGCAGTTTAGACAGGGGATCCTACGAGCAGTACTTC. V gene TRBV28 combines with J gene TRBJ2-7, with 8 bases lining up with TRBD1. Germline V gene data show CDR1 as MDHEN and CDR2 as SYDVKM. The CDR3 is 14 amino acids. Trimming took 2 bases from V and 1 from J; bases not matched to a gene: 1.

This chain connects TRBV9 to TRBJ2-3; the match to TRBD2 covers 8 bases. V trimming: 3 bases; J trimming: 2 bases; junction bases outside the gene matches: 8. The V gene's germline CDR1 is SGDLS and CDR2 YYNGEE. The CDR3 is 16 amino acids. The CDR3 is CASSGLAGSYTDTQYF. As DNA, the CDR3 is TGTGCCAGCAGCGGTTTAGCGGGGTCGTACACAGATACGCAGTATTTT.

The rearrangement links TRBV18 to TRBJ1-2; 9 bases match TRBD1. Germline lookup yields CDR1 KGHSH and CDR2 LQKENI. Trimming removed 4 bases from V and 6 bases from J; junction bases left unmatched: 9. The CDR3 is 15 residues long. In DNA, the CDR3 is TGTGCCAGCTCACTCGGGACAGGGTCTACCCATGGCTACACCTTC. It encodes CASSLGTGSTHGYTF. Based on the CDR3 plus reference TRBV18 and TRBJ1-2, the full variable domain is NAGVMQNPRHLVRRRGQEARLRCSPMKGHSHVYWYRQLPEEGLKFMVYLQKENIIDESGMPKERFSAEFPKEGPSILRIQQVVRGDSAAYFCASSLGTGSTHGYTFGSGTRLTVV.

This chain joins TRBV7-9 and TRBJ2-5; weak D call: TRBD2 (5 bases). The CDR3 extends over 14 amino acids. The ends were cut back, 10 bases at V and 2 bases at J, with 17 bases in the middle. Looked up from germline, CDR1 is SEHNR and CDR2 is FQNEAQ (reference sequence). In DNA form, the CDR3 reads TGTGCCACCTCTTACCGGGAAATACAAGAGACCCAGTACTTC. Its protein is CATSYREIQETQYF. The full variable domain, in which reference TRBV7-9 and TRBJ2-5 provide the parts outside the CDR3, is DTGVSQNPRHKITKRGQNVTFRCDPISEHNRLYWYRQTLGQGPEFLTYFQNEAQLEKSRLLSDRFSAERPKGSFSTLEIQRTEQGDSAMYLCATSYREIQETQYFGPGTRLLVL.

The chain is built from TRBV10-3 and TRBJ1-1; possibly TRBD1 for D (6 bases). Trimming took 10 bases from V and 5 from J, leaving 17 bases between them. This CDR3 comprises 13 residues. The germline V gene encodes CDR1 ENHRY and CDR2 SYGVKD. The DNA of the CDR3 is TGTGCCACCGCCGGGGGGCCGGGGACTGAAGCTTTCTTT. It is translated as CATAGGPGTEAFF.

In this sample, this clone turned up once. The chain employs TRBV14 and TRBJ2-7; 12 bases are shared with TRBD2. Germline trimming cut 7 bases from V and 5 bases from J; bases unmatched to any gene: 18. This CDR3 is built from 18 residues. Per the germline V gene, CDR1 is SGHDN and CDR2 is FVKESK. The CDR3 loop is CASTPWASGRAALNEQYF. The CDR3 DNA follows: TGTGCCAGCACCCCTTGGGCTAGCGGGAGGGCCGCGTTGAACGAGCAGTACTTC. Full variable domain (rest looked up from reference TRBV14 and TRBJ2-7): EAGVTQFPSHSVIEKGQTVTLRCDPISGHDNLYWYRRVMGKEIKFLLHFVKESKQDESGMPNNRFLAERTGGTYSTLKVQPAELEDSGVYFCASTPWASGRAALNEQYFGPGTRLTVT.

V is TRBV12-3 or TRBV12-4 and J is TRBJ2-7; 8 bases are a match to TRBD1. J lost 5 bases, V lost 6 bases, and 6 bases had no gene match. The CDR3 is made up of 13 amino acids. CDR3 DNA sequence: TGTGCCAGCAGAGGACAGGGTTCGGACGAGCAGTACTTC. Residues: CASRGQGSDEQYF.

The chain employs TRBV28 and TRBJ2-3; TRBD1 might be the D (5 bases). Trimming removed 6 bases from V and 0 bases from J, with 16 bases in between. The CDR3 runs 16 residues. CDR1 and CDR2 (germline): MDHEN, SYDVKM. The CDR3 is CASRAPVGLSTDTQYF. CDR3 DNA: TGTGCCAGCAGGGCCCCGGTGGGGCTTAGCACAGATACGCAGTATTTT.

CDR3 nucleotides: TGCGCCAGCAGCCAAGGACAGGGGCTAAACTACGAGCAGTACTTC. Protein: CASSQGQGLNYEQYF. The chain couples TRBV4-1 to TRBJ2-7; the match to TRBD1 covers 8 bases. The CDR3 sequence is 15 residues long. Germline loops: CDR1 MGHRA, CDR2 YSYEKL. The junction had 5 bases not matched to a gene; V was cut back by 1 base and J by 3 bases.

V usage is TRBV19 and J usage is TRBJ2-2; TRBD1 agrees at 7 bases. Trimming removed 9 bases from V and 5 bases from J; junction bases left unmatched: 9. Germline V lookup: CDR1 LNHDA, CDR2 SQIVND (reference sequence). The CDR3 sequence is 14 residues long. The CDR3 bases are TGTGCCAGCGATACAGGGGTGCGGACCGGGGAGCTGTTTTTT. Translating it yields CASDTGVRTGELFF. Complete variable domain (other parts from reference TRBV19 and TRBJ2-2): DGGITQSPKYLFRKEGQNVTLSCEQNLNHDAMYWYRQDPGQGLRLIYYSQIVNDFQKGDIAEGYSVSREKKESFPLTVTSAQKNPTAFYLCASDTGVRTGELFFGEGSRLTVL.

This clone has just one count. The chain is built from TRBV25-1 and TRBJ1-6, with 9 nucleotides matching TRBD1. CDR1 is MGHDK and CDR2 is SYGVNS in the germline V gene. The CDR3 loop spans 18 amino acids. The ends lost 7 bases at V and 3 bases at J; junction bases unmatched: 13. Here the CDR3 DNA reads TGTGCCAGCATTGGTTGGACAGGGGCCTCAAACTATAATTCACCCCTCCACTTT. This codes for CASIGWTGASNYNSPLHF.

The table lists this clone with a few counts. V and J are TRBV7-9 and TRBJ1-1; no definite D call. The CDR3 covers 12 residues. V was clipped by 5 bases and J by 5 bases, with 9 bases between them. Germline V gene sequence: CDR1 SEHNR, CDR2 FQNEAQ (reference sequence). CDR3 nucleotides: TGTGCCAGCAGCCTAGGGAGGACTGAAGCTTTCTTT. Its translation is CASSLGRTEAFF.

The rearrangement links TRBV5-4 to TRBJ2-3; 11 bases align to TRBD2. The trim removed 5 bases at V and 2 bases at J, leaving 7 bases unmatched. In germline, CDR1 is SGHNT, CDR2 YYREEE (reference sequence). The length of the CDR3 is 16 residues. The CDR3 spells CASRTRTSGSTDTQYF. The DNA of the CDR3 is TGTGCCAGCAGAACCCGGACTAGCGGGTCCACAGATACGCAGTATTTT.

This clone came up once. Here the CDR3 DNA reads TGTGCCAGCAGTTACACCAGGGCAGCTGGGGCCAACGTCCTGACTTTC. It encodes CASSYTRAAGANVLTF. The genes are TRBV6-5 and TRBJ2-6; D might be TRBD1 (5 bases). Germline CDR1 is MNHEY and CDR2 is SVGAGI. The CDR3 has 16 residues. The V end lost 2 bases, the J end lost 2 bases, and 10 bases lay between the germline ends.

The chain combines TRBV29-1 with TRBJ1-1; 8 nucleotides match TRBD1. The CDR3 length is 14 residues. Germline values: CDR1 SQVTM, CDR2 ANQGSEA. V shed 5 bases and J 0 bases; nucleotides not matched to a gene: 5. The CDR3 spells CSVTDRGMNTEAFF. In DNA form, the CDR3 reads TGCAGCGTTACTGACAGGGGCATGAACACTGAAGCTTTCTTT.

The V gene is TRBV7-2, the J gene TRBJ2-1, with D maybe TRBD1 (5 bases). The germline CDR1 and CDR2 sequences are SGHTA and FQGNSA. The CDR3 contains 13 residues. V was pared by 5 bases and J by 7 bases, with 12 bases between. The CDR3 nucleotides read TGTGCCAGCAGCGCGTACAGGAAAAATGAGCAGTTCTTC. This gives the protein CASSAYRKNEQFF.